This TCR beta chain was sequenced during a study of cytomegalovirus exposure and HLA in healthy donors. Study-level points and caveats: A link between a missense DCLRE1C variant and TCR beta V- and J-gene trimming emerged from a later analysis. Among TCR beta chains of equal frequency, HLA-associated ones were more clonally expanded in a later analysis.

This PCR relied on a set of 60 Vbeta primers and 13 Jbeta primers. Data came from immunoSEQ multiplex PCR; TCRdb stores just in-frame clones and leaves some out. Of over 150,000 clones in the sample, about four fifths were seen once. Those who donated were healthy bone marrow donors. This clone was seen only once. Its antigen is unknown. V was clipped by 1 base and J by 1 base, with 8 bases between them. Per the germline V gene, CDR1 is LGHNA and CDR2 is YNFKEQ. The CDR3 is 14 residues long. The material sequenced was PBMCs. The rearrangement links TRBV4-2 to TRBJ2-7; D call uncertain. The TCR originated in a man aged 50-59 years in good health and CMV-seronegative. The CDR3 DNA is TGTGCCAGCAGCCAAGGTCGCCAGTCCTACGAGCAGTACTTC. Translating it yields CASSQGRQSYEQYF.